These 24 T cell receptor beta chains were all obtained from the same sample, sequenced in a study of blood T cell repertoires in COVID-19. Method: immunoSEQ multiplex PCR; TCRdb's copy keeps in-frame clones and lacks some. The data contain roughly 100,000 clones, over 70% of them singletons. The sequenced sample was peripheral blood. The receptors come from an elderly man with active or convalescent COVID-19.

This clone was detected once. This chain links TRBV29-1 with TRBJ2-7, with a possible D match to TRBD1 (5 bases). V lost 4 bases, J lost 6 bases, and 10 bases lay in between. The CDR3 length is 11 residues. The germline V gene encodes CDR1 SQVTM and CDR2 ANQGSEA. The CDR3 here is CSVGSGPEQYF. As DNA, the CDR3 is TGCAGCGTTGGATCAGGGCCCGAGCAGTACTTC.

The chain is built from TRBV7-9 and TRBJ2-5, with 9 bases aligning to TRBD1. The CDR3 length is 14 residues. The germline V gene encodes CDR1 SEHNR and CDR2 FQNEAQ (reference sequence). The V gene end was trimmed by 3 bases and the J gene end by 7 bases; junction bases not matched to a gene: 6. The CDR3 DNA reads TGTGCCAGCAGCTTGGGACAGGGCGGCGTGACCCAGTACTTC. Amino acid sequence: CASSLGQGGVTQYF. The full variable domain, completed using reference TRBV7-9 and TRBJ2-5, is DTGVSQNPRHKITKRGQNVTFRCDPISEHNRLYWYRQTLGQGPEFLTYFQNEAQLEKSRLLSDRFSAERPKGSFSTLEIQRTEQGDSAMYLCASSLGQGGVTQYFGPGTRLLVL.

The gene calls are TRBV19 and TRBJ2-7, with D possibly TRBD1 on 6 matching bases. Germline loops: CDR1 LNHDA, CDR2 SQIVND (reference sequence). V was shortened by 6 bases and J by 3 bases, with 15 bases between the two germline ends. The CDR3 loop spans 14 amino acids. Here the CDR3 DNA reads TGTGCCAGTAGAACCCGGGACAACCGCTACGAGCAGTACTTC. It yields the protein CASRTRDNRYEQYF. The full variable domain, its missing parts supplied by reference TRBV19 and TRBJ2-7, is DGGITQSPKYLFRKEGQNVTLSCEQNLNHDAMYWYRQDPGQGLRLIYYSQIVNDFQKGDIAEGYSVSREKKESFPLTVTSAQKNPTAFYLCASRTRDNRYEQYFGPGTRLTVT.

V and J are TRBV4-3 and TRBJ2-7, with D possibly TRBD2 on 6 matching bases. Looked up from germline, CDR1 is LGHNA and CDR2 is YSLEER. V was cut by 3 bases and J by 1 base, with 19 bases left in between. The CDR3 is 17 amino acids. The CDR3 bases are TGCGCCAGCAGCCATCTATCCGTCCGGGGGACTTCCTACGAGCAGTACTTC. Protein product: CASSHLSVRGTSYEQYF.

This chain links TRBV12-5 with TRBJ2-7, with 10 positions matching TRBD1. This CDR3 is built from 14 residues. The germline V gene encodes CDR1 LGHNT and CDR2 FRNRAP. Germline trimming cut 4 bases from V and 4 bases from J; bases unmatched to any gene: 4. The CDR3 sequence: CASGSRDRGYEQYF. For the CDR3, the DNA is TGTGCTAGTGGTTCCCGGGACAGGGGATACGAGCAGTACTTC.

The chain recombines TRBV5-6 with TRBJ2-7; a weak D match, TRBD2 (7 bases). The CDR3 runs 16 residues. Germline V gene lookup returns CDR1 SGHDT and CDR2 YYEEEE. The ends were cut back, 4 bases at V and 0 bases at J, with 17 bases in the middle. The CDR3 here is CASSRIEGGASYEQYF. In nucleotides, the CDR3 is TGTGCCAGCAGCCGCATCGAGGGGGGGGCCTCCTACGAGCAGTACTTC.

This clone was counted many times. The chain uses TRBV7-2 and TRBJ2-1; TRBD2 matches 9 bases. The CDR3 is 16 amino acids. Germline CDR1 is SGHTA and CDR2 is FQGNSA. With 1 base clipped from V and 3 bases from J, the junction kept 4 bases outside the gene matches. This CDR3 is CASSLDLAGLYNEQFF. DNA for the CDR3: TGTGCCAGCAGCTTAGATCTAGCGGGGCTCTACAATGAGCAGTTCTTC.

The rearrangement joins TRBV4-1 to TRBJ2-1; 11 bases agree with TRBD2. This CDR3 is 17 amino acids long. CDR1 is MGHRA, CDR2 YSYEKL, per germline. J was trimmed by 3 bases and V by 1 base; bases with no gene match: 5. The CDR3 region has the DNA TGCGCCAGCAGCCAAGCGGGTCTAGCGGGGGGCTACAATGAGCAGTTCTTC. It specifies CASSQAGLAGGYNEQFF.

This clone occurred a few times. The chain uses TRBV12-5 and TRBJ1-1; 10 nucleotides align to TRBD1. This CDR3 region has 15 residues. V shed 5 bases and J 4 bases; nucleotides not matched to a gene: 7. Germline CDR1 is LGHNT and CDR2 is FRNRAP. The CDR3 DNA reads as TGTGCTAGTGGTCGGACAGGGGGAAGGGGCACTGAAGCTTTCTTT. This encodes CASGRTGGRGTEAFF.

With respect to this clone: Being one base from a much bigger clone, this may be a read error. In the same sample, other DNA sequences code for this CDR3. The CDR3 DNA reads as TGCGCCAGCAGGGCGACAGGGGGGGGGACTGAAGCTTTCTTT. This translates into CASRATGGGTEAFF. The gene calls are TRBV5-1 and TRBJ1-1, with 9 bases aligning to TRBD1. CDR3 length equals 14 residues. Trimming at V came to 5 bases and at J to 5 bases, leaving 7 bases not matched to a gene. CDR1 and CDR2 (germline): SGHRS, YFSETQ.

The chain joins TRBV14 to TRBJ2-1, with TRBD1 matching 8 bases. CDR3 length equals 15 residues. The V gene's germline CDR1 is SGHDN and CDR2 FVKESK. Losses at the gene ends were 2 bases for V and 2 bases for J; bases not matched to a gene: 2. The CDR3 bases are TGTGCCAGCAGCCAACTGACAGGGGCCTACAATGAGCAGTTCTTC. This gives the protein CASSQLTGAYNEQFF.

CDR3 in amino acids: CASSQRRRLLNTEAFF. The CDR3 DNA is TGTGCCAGCAGCCAACGACGCCGACTGTTGAACACTGAAGCTTTCTTT. The chain recombines TRBV6-2 or TRBV6-3 with TRBJ1-1; D not resolved. Germline loops: CDR1 MNHEY, CDR2 SVGEGT. Trimming pared 6 bases from V and 0 bases from J, leaving 17 bases between. There are 16 residues in the CDR3.

CDR3 nucleotides: TGTGCCAGCCGATACAGGGTCAACCAGCCCCAGCATTTT. This encodes CASRYRVNQPQHF. The rearrangement uses TRBV6-5 and TRBJ1-5, with D possibly TRBD1 on 6 matching bases. V dropped 8 bases and J dropped 7 bases, with 15 bases sitting between them. CDR1 is MNHEY and CDR2 is SVGAGI in the germline V gene. This CDR3 has 13 amino acids.

The rearrangement links TRBV9 to TRBJ1-5; 7 bases match TRBD1. The CDR3 spans 13 residues. V was pared by 3 bases and J by 6 bases, with 3 bases of the junction left unmatched. Germline CDR1 SGDLS, CDR2 YYNGEE. Here the CDR3 reads CASSDRGGQPQHF. As DNA, the CDR3 is TGTGCCAGCAGCGACAGGGGAGGTCAGCCCCAGCATTTT.

The chain has TRBV4-2 and TRBJ2-7, with 8 bases lining up with TRBD1. After removal of 0 bases from V and 3 bases from J, the junction contained 4 bases not matched to a gene. CDR3 size: 15 residues. Germline CDR1 is LGHNA and CDR2 is YNFKEQ. In DNA form, the CDR3 reads TGTGCCAGCAGCCAAGACCAGGGGGCCCACTACGAGCAGTACTTC. Amino acids: CASSQDQGAHYEQYF.

The rearrangement links TRBV7-8 to TRBJ2-2, with 11 bases lining up with TRBD1. Germline lookup yields CDR1 SGHVS and CDR2 FQNEAQ. This CDR3 contains 15 residues. V shed 4 bases, J shed 6 bases, and the junction held 4 bases outside the gene matches. The CDR3 nucleotides are TGTGCCAGCAGCTCACGGACAGGGGGCGCCGGGGAGCTGTTTTTT. It yields the protein CASSSRTGGAGELFF.

This clone has ten or more counts. The chain carries TRBV7-2 and TRBJ1-5, with D perhaps matching TRBD1 (5 bases). Germline CDR1 SGHTA, CDR2 FQGNSA. CDR3 length: 17 amino acids. Trimming removed 5 bases at V and 0 bases at J, with 17 bases between. CDR3 nucleotide sequence: TGTGCCAGCAGCCTCCGACCAGGGCTTAATAGCAATCAGCCCCAGCATTTT. It codes for CASSLRPGLNSNQPQHF.

This chain uses TRBV28 with TRBJ1-1; TRBD1 aligns across 9 bases. The CDR3 is 12 amino acids. V trimming: 10 bases; J trimming: 1 base; junction bases outside the gene matches: 1. The germline V gene has CDR1 MDHEN and CDR2 SYDVKM. CDR3 nucleotides: TGTGCCACGACAGGGGGGAACACTGAAGCTTTCTTT. This encodes CATTGGNTEAFF.

This clone was counted only a few times. The rearrangement links TRBV5-1 to TRBJ1-5; 10 nucleotides agree with TRBD1. CDR1 and CDR2 from the germline V gene are SGHRS and YFSETQ. V lost 2 bases, J lost 7 bases, and 6 bases stayed unmatched. The CDR3 is made up of 15 amino acids. The CDR3 sequence is CASSLGTGEGQPQHF. CDR3 sequence (DNA): TGCGCCAGCAGCTTAGGGACAGGGGAGGGACAGCCCCAGCATTTT.

The chain employs TRBV27 and TRBJ1-2, with 7 bases that match TRBD1. The CDR3 runs 15 residues. V was clipped by 3 bases and J by 5 bases; unmatched bases: 9. Germline values: CDR1 MNHEY, CDR2 SMNVEV (reference sequence). The CDR3 protein is CASSFKQGMGYGYTF. The CDR3 nucleotides are TGTGCCAGCAGTTTTAAACAGGGGATGGGGTATGGCTACACCTTC.

This chain uses TRBV10-3 with TRBJ2-7; 10 bases fit TRBD1. V was pared by 8 bases and J by 4 bases, with 8 bases of the junction left unmatched. The CDR3 runs to 14 residues. Germline CDR1 and CDR2: ENHRY and SYGVKD. DNA for the CDR3: TGTGCCATCGGGAGGGGGACAGGGGATTACGAGCAGTACTTC. Its protein is CAIGRGTGDYEQYF.

This sequence joins TRBV11-2 and TRBJ1-2, with D possibly TRBD1 on 6 matching bases. CDR1 is SGHAT and CDR2 is FQNNGV in the germline V gene. The ends were cut back, 5 bases at V and 5 bases at J, with 9 bases in the middle. CDR3 length equals 12 residues. The CDR3 DNA reads TGTGCCAGCAGCCTGACAGGATATGGCTACACCTTC. Translating it yields CASSLTGYGYTF.

The genes are TRBV5-8 and TRBJ1-4; D remains unclear. The germline gives CDR1 SGHTS, CDR2 YDEGEE. V was shortened by 0 bases and J by 7 bases, with 10 bases between the two germline ends. There are 14 residues in the CDR3. CDR3 DNA sequence: TGTGCCAGCAGCTTGGATGATCCGGGTGAAAAACTGTTTTTT. The encoded protein is CASSLDDPGEKLFF.

V is TRBV5-1 and J is TRBJ1-3; 7 bases line up with TRBD1. Germline V CDR1 and CDR2: SGHRS, YFSETQ. The CDR3 runs 16 residues. V lost 0 bases to trimming and J lost 0 bases; unmatched junction nucleotides: 3. CDR3 sequence (DNA): TGCGCCAGCAGCTTGGAAGGGGGCCACTCTGGAAACACCATATATTTT. Protein sequence: CASSLEGGHSGNTIYF.